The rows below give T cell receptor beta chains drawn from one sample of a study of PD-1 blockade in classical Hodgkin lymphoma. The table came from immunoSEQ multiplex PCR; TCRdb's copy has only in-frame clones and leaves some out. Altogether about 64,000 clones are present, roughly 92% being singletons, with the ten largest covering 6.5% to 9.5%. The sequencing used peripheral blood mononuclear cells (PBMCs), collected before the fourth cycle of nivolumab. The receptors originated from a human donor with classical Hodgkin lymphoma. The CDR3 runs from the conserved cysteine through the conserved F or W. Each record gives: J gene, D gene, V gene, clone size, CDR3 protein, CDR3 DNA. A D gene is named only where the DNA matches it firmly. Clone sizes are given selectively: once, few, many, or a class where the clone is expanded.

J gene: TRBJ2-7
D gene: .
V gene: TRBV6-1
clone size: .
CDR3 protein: CASSEVGQGYEQYF
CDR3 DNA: TGTGCCAGCAGTGAAGTTGGGCAGGGTTACGAGCAGTACTTC

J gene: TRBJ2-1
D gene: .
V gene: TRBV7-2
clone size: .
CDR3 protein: CASSSPGSYNEQFF
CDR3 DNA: TGTGCCAGCAGCTCCCCGGGCTCTTACAATGAGCAGTTCTTC

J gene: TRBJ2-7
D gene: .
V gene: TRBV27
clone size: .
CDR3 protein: CASSRAGQTGDEQYF
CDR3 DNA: TGTGCCAGCAGCAGAGCGGGACAAACAGGGGACGAGCAGTACTTC

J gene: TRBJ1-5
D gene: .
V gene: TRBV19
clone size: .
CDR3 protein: CASSMVETAYQPQHF
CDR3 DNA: TGTGCCAGTAGTATGGTCGAGACAGCTTATCAGCCCCAGCATTTT

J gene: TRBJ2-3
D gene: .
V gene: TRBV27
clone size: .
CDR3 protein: CASSLTSTDTQYF
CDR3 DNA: TGTGCCAGCAGTCTTACTAGCACAGATACGCAGTATTTT

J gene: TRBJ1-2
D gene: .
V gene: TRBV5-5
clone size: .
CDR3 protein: CASSSGQHGSYGYTF
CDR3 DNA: TGTGCCAGCAGCTCCGGACAGCATGGAAGTTATGGCTACACCTTC

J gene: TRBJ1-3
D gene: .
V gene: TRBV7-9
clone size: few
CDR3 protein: CASSSPTDSGNTIYF
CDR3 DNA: TGTGCCAGCAGCAGCCCGACAGACTCTGGAAACACCATATATTTT

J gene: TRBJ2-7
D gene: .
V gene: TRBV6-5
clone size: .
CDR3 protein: CASSYSGQYSYEQYF
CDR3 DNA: TGTGCCAGCAGTTACTCGGGACAATACTCCTACGAGCAGTACTTC

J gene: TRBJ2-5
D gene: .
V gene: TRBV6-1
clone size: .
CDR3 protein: CASSEDGVGTETQYF
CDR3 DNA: TGTGCCAGCAGTGAAGATGGGGTTGGCACCGAGACCCAGTACTTC

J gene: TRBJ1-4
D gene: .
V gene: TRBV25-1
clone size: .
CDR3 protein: CASSDFEKLFF
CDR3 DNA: TGTGCCAGCAGTGACTTTGAAAAACTGTTTTTT

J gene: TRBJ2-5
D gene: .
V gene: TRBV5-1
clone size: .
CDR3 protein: CASSLGQQETQYF
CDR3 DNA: TGCGCCAGCAGCCTAGGACAGCAAGAGACCCAGTACTTC

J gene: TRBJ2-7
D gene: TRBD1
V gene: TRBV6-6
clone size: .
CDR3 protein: CASSYAGDSSYEQYF
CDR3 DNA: TGTGCCAGCAGTTACGCTGGGGACAGCTCCTACGAGCAGTACTTC

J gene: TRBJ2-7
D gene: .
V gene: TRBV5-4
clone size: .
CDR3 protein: CASSRRDTSYEQYF
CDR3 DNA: TGTGCCAGCAGTAGGCGGGACACCTCCTACGAGCAGTACTTC

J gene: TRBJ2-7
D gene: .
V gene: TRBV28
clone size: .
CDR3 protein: CASSLGLSYEQYF
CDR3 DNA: TGTGCCAGCAGTTTGGGGTTATCCTACGAGCAGTACTTC

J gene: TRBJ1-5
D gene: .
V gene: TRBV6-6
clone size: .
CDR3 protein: CASSYVVGSNQPQHF
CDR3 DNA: TGTGCCAGCAGTTACGTCGTCGGTAGCAATCAGCCCCAGCATTTT

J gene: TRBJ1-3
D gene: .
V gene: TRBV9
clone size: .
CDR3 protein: CASSQGTNSGNTIYF
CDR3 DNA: TGTGCCAGCAGCCAGGGGACCAACTCTGGAAACACCATATATTTT

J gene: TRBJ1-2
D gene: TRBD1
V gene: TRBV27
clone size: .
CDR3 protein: CASRPPTGPPGGYTF
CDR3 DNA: TGTGCCAGCAGACCTCCGACAGGGCCGCCGGGTGGCTACACCTTC

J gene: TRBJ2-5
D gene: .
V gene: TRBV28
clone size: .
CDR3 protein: CASSLDRLGETQYF
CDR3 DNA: TGTGCCAGCAGTTTAGACAGGTTGGGCGAGACCCAGTACTTC

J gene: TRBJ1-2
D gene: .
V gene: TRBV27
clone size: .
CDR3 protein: CASSLSKTSTYGYTF
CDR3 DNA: TGTGCCAGCAGTTTATCAAAAACTAGCACCTATGGCTACACCTTC

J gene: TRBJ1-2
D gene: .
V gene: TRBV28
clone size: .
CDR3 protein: CASSSWGRPGGYTF
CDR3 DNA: TGTGCCAGCAGTTCCTGGGGCAGGCCCGGCGGCTACACCTTC

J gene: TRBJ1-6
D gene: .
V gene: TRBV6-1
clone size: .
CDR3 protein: CASSEIRGKSPLHF
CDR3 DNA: TGTGCCAGCAGTGAAATACGTGGGAAGTCACCCCTCCACTTT

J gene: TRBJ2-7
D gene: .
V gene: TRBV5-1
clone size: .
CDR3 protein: CASSLEPSPYYEQYF
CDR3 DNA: TGCGCCAGCAGCTTGGAACCCTCCCCCTACTACGAGCAGTACTTC

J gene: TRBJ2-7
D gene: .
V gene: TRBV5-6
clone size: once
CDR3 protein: CASSLFAHTSYEQYF
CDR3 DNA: TGTGCCAGCAGCTTGTTCGCACACACCTCCTACGAGCAGTACTTC

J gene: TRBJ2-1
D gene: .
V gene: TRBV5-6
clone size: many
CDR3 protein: CASSLDAHNEQFF
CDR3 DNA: TGTGCCAGCAGCTTGGATGCGCACAATGAGCAGTTCTTC

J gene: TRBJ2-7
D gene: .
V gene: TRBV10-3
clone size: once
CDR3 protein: CAISETRGEQYF
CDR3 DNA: TGTGCCATCAGTGAGACCAGAGGTGAGCAGTACTTC

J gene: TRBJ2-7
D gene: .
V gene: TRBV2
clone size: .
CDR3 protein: CASSGTYEQYF
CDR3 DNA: TGTGCCAGCAGTGGCACCTACGAGCAGTACTTC

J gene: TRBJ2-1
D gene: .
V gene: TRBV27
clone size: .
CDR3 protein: CASSLRGYNEQFF
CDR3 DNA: TGTGCCAGCAGTTTACGGGGGTACAATGAGCAGTTCTTC

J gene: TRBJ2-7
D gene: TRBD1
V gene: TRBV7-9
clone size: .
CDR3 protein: CASSVGQGASYEQYF
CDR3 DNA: TGTGCCAGCAGCGTAGGACAGGGGGCTTCCTACGAGCAGTACTTC

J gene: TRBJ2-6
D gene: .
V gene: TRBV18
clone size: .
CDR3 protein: CASSKGGSGANVLTF
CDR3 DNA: TGTGCCAGCTCAAAAGGGGGATCTGGGGCCAACGTCCTGACTTTC

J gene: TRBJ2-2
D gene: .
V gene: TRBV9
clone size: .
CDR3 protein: CASSVEVAQKFGELFF
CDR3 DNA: TGTGCCAGCAGCGTAGAGGTAGCGCAAAAATTCGGGGAGCTGTTTTTT

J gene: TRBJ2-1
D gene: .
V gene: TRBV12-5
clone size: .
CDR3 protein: CASGLVGFNEQFF
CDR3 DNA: TGTGCTAGTGGTTTGGTAGGGTTCAATGAGCAGTTCTTC

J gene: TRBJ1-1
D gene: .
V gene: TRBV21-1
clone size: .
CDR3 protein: CASSYGSAHTEAFF
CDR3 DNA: TGTGCCAGCAGCTACGGGTCGGCGCACACTGAAGCTTTCTTT

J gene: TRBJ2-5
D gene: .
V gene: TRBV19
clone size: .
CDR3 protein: CASSLGSQETQYF
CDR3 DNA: TGTGCCAGTAGCCTCGGGAGCCAAGAGACCCAGTACTTC

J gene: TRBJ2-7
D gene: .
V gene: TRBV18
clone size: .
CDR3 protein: CASSPFSGRSSYEQYF
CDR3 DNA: TGTGCCAGCTCACCATTCAGCGGACGGAGCTCCTACGAGCAGTACTTC

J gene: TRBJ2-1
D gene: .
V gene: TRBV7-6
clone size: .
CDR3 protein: CASSNRGFYNEQFF
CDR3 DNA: TGTGCCAGCAGCAATAGGGGCTTCTACAATGAGCAGTTCTTC

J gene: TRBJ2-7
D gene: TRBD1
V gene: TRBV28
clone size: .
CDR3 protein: CASSSDRERVDEQYF
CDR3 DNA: TGTGCCAGCAGCTCCGACAGGGAGAGAGTCGACGAGCAGTACTTC

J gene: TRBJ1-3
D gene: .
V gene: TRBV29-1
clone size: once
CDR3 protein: CSVEGDGGNTIYF
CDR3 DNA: TGCAGCGTTGAAGGGGACGGTGGAAACACCATATATTTT

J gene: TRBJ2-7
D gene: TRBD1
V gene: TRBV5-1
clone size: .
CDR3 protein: CASSYPGTGYEQYF
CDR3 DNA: TGCGCCAGCAGCTACCCCGGGACAGGCTACGAGCAGTACTTC

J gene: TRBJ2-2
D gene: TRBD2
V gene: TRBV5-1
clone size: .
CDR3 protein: CASSLPGLAGVRTGELFF
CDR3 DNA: TGCGCCAGCAGCCTACCGGGACTAGCGGGAGTACGGACCGGGGAGCTGTTTTTT